Each of the 30 T cell receptor beta chains below was sequenced from the same sample in a study of T cells in narcolepsy. Sequencing was performed with immunoSEQ multiplex PCR; in TCRdb, only in-frame clones are kept and a portion is missing. The sample has under 35,000 clones, roughly 87% seen once. The sequenced sample consisted of CD45RA- memory CD4+ T cells from PBMCs. All receptors derive from a human donor with narcolepsy.

V and J are TRBV5-8 and TRBJ2-7; D tentatively fits TRBD1 or TRBD2 (6 bases each). Germline V gene lookup returns CDR1 SGHTS and CDR2 YDEGEE. The CDR3 spans 15 residues. V was cut by 0 bases and J by 4 bases, with 14 bases left in between. DNA of the CDR3: TGTGCCAGCAGCTTGGATTCCGGGGGCACGTACGAGCAGTACTTC. It translates to CASSLDSGGTYEQYF.

The chain couples TRBV5-5 to TRBJ1-2; 7 bases map to TRBD1. The V segment lost 3 bases and the J segment 5 bases; nucleotides outside the gene matches: 4. The length of the CDR3 is 13 residues. Germline V gives CDR1 SGHKS, CDR2 YYEKEE (reference sequence). CDR3 sequence: CASSSQTGYGYTF. Here the CDR3 DNA reads TGTGCCAGCAGCTCGCAGACAGGGTATGGCTACACCTTC.

In this sample, this clone turned up once. The rearrangement links TRBV5-1 to TRBJ2-6; 7 bases fit TRBD1. V was pared by 0 bases and J by 0 bases, with 15 bases of the junction left unmatched. This CDR3 is 21 amino acids long. Germline V gene lookup returns CDR1 SGHRS and CDR2 YFSETQ. CDR3 sequence (DNA): TGCGCCAGCAGCTTGGAGGGGGACAGCCTTACCACCGTCTCTGGGGCCAACGTCCTGACTTTC. This sequence encodes CASSLEGDSLTTVSGANVLTF.

The J gene is TRBJ2-2, the V gene TRBV19; TRBD2 agrees at 7 bases. The J segment lost 7 bases and the V segment lost 10 bases, leaving 9 bases of the junction unmatched. The CDR3 sequence is 13 residues long. Germline CDR1 and CDR2: LNHDA and SQIVND (reference sequence). This CDR3 is CATGGVAGGELFF. In DNA, the CDR3 is TGTGCCACGGGGGGAGTAGCCGGCGGGGAGCTGTTTTTT.

This rearrangement joins TRBV7-9 to TRBJ2-7, with 10 bases identical to TRBD1. Losses at the gene ends were 5 bases for V and 1 base for J; bases not matched to a gene: 8. Germline CDR1 and CDR2: SEHNR and FQNEAQ (reference sequence). CDR3 size: 16 residues. CDR3 nucleotides: TGTGCCAGCAGCCAACTAGACAGGGGGCCTTCCTACGAGCAGTACTTC. This gives the protein CASSQLDRGPSYEQYF.

This clone was counted once. A junction end diverges from the germline sequence, so it may reflect a read error. The chain employs TRBV7-2 and TRBJ1-1, with TRBD1 matching 7 bases. The germline gives CDR1 SGHTA, CDR2 FQGNSA. The CDR3 has 14 residues. DNA for the CDR3: TGTGCCAGCAGCTTCCGGGACAGTCGGACTGGAGCTTTCTTT. Protein sequence: CASSFRDSRTGAFF.

This clone was detected only once. The J gene is TRBJ2-1, the V gene TRBV10-2, with TRBD2 identical over 10 bases. The CDR3 contains 14 residues. V shed 6 bases and J 9 bases; nucleotides not matched to a gene: 8. CDR1 is WSHSY and CDR2 is SAAADI in the germline V gene. The CDR3 region is CASRSAGGPGEQFF. The CDR3, as DNA: TGCGCCAGCAGGTCAGCGGGGGGGCCAGGTGAGCAGTTCTTC.

The V and J genes are TRBV18 and TRBJ1-1; D not resolved. V was shortened by 2 bases and J by 2 bases, with 6 bases between the two germline ends. The CDR3 spans 13 residues. CDR1 is KGHSH, CDR2 LQKENI, per germline. CDR3 DNA: TGTGCCAGCTCACCAGGGGTAAACACTGAAGCTTTCTTT. It is translated as CASSPGVNTEAFF.

The gene calls are TRBV5-6 and TRBJ1-5; 10 nucleotides match TRBD1. This CDR3 contains 14 residues. Trimming cost V 4 bases and J 11 bases; bases outside gene matches: 9. Germline CDR1 reads SGHDT; CDR2 reads YYEEEE. CDR3 in amino acids: CASSSGTGVLTQHF. The CDR3 DNA reads TGTGCCAGCAGCAGCGGGACAGGGGTTTTGACCCAGCATTTT.

The chain uses TRBV5-1 and TRBJ2-3; possible D gene TRBD1, 5 bases. Between the trimmed V and J ends, which lost 4 bases and 3 bases, there was a span of 12 bases. Germline-derived CDR1 and CDR2 are SGHRS and YFSETQ. The CDR3 has 14 residues. The CDR3 reads CASSGARVTDTQYF. DNA for the CDR3: TGCGCCAGCAGCGGGGCACGGGTTACAGATACGCAGTATTTT.

The chain combines TRBV10-1 with TRBJ2-5, with TRBD2 identical over 7 bases. Gene TRBJ2-7 matches the end of the DNA better, so the J call may be wrong. The CDR3 runs 17 residues. CDR1 and CDR2 (germline): WNHNN, SYGVQD (reference sequence). The CDR3 here is CASSRSGGGTSSYEQYF. CDR3 sequence (DNA): TGCGCCAGCAGCCGATCAGGCGGGGGTACCAGCTCCTACGAGCAGTACTTC.

The chain carries TRBV7-9 and TRBJ2-7, with 9 bases matching TRBD1. V shed 2 bases, J shed 5 bases, and the junction held 7 bases outside the gene matches. Germline V CDR1 and CDR2: SEHNR, FQNEAQ (reference sequence). The CDR3 has 15 residues. The chain's CDR3 is CASSLQGTGGHEQYF. CDR3 sequence (DNA): TGTGCCAGCAGCTTACAGGGAACAGGGGGCCACGAGCAGTACTTC.

This clone was seen once. The chain has TRBV4-1 and TRBJ1-5, with no clear D. CDR3 length: 17 amino acids. Trimming took 0 bases from V and 0 from J, leaving 12 bases between them. The germline CDR1 and CDR2 sequences are MGHRA and YSYEKL. DNA of the CDR3: TGCGCCAGCAGCCAAGAGTCCGCGGACTATAGCAATCAGCCCCAGCATTTT. Its translation: CASSQESADYSNQPQHF.

DNA for the CDR3: TGTGCCAGCTCAAGCACAAAGACAGGGGGCATGAACACTGAAGCTTTCTTT. Translated: CASSSTKTGGMNTEAFF. This sequence joins TRBV18 and TRBJ1-1; 10 nucleotides align to TRBD1. The CDR3 has 17 residues. Germline loops: CDR1 KGHSH, CDR2 LQKENI. J gave up 0 bases and V 5 bases, and 9 bases lay outside the gene matches. Together with reference TRBV18 and TRBJ1-1, the CDR3 gives the full variable domain: NAGVMQNPRHLVRRRGQEARLRCSPMKGHSHVYWYRQLPEEGLKFMVYLQKENIIDESGMPKERFSAEFPKEGPSILRIQQVVRGDSAAYFCASSSTKTGGMNTEAFFGQGTRLTVV.

The rearrangement joins TRBV10-3 to TRBJ1-2; weak D call: TRBD1 (6 bases). CDR1 and CDR2 from the germline V gene are ENHRY and SYGVKD. V lost 1 base and J 2 bases, leaving 8 bases between the germline ends. The CDR3 totals 14 residues. DNA for the CDR3: TGTGCCATCAGTGAGTTAGGACAGAACTATGGCTACACCTTC. Translation: CAISELGQNYGYTF.

The rearrangement joins TRBV27 to TRBJ2-5; TRBD1 matches at 8 bases. The J call may be in error: the DNA end matches TRBJ2-7 better. This CDR3 is built from 14 residues. Germline CDR1 and CDR2: MNHEY and SMNVEV (reference sequence). This chain's CDR3 is CASSPYRGVGEQYF. In nucleotides, the CDR3 is TGTGCCAGCAGCCCGTACAGGGGGGTTGGCGAGCAGTACTTC.

The V and J genes are TRBV9 and TRBJ1-1; D remains unclear. V lost 3 bases and J 1 base, leaving 7 bases between the germline ends. CDR3 length: 13 amino acids. Germline V gene lookup returns CDR1 SGDLS and CDR2 YYNGEE. CDR3 coding DNA: TGTGCCAGCAGCGCTCATAAGAACACTGAAGCTTTCTTT. It yields the protein CASSAHKNTEAFF.

The V call is TRBV7-3, the J call TRBJ1-5; D is unclear. The V and J ends lost 5 bases and 3 bases respectively, with 5 bases between them. Germline loops: CDR1 SGHTA, CDR2 FQGTGA. The CDR3 loop spans 12 amino acids. The CDR3 region is CASSMDNQPQHF. The CDR3, as DNA: TGTGCCAGCAGCATGGACAATCAGCCCCAGCATTTT.

The rearrangement joins TRBV2 to TRBJ1-4, with a tentative D call TRBD1 (5 bases). The germline V and J ends were trimmed by 3 bases and 7 bases, with 12 bases remaining between them. Germline-derived CDR1 and CDR2 are SNHLY and FYNNEI. CDR3 length: 14 amino acids. This CDR3 reads CASSEGVRGEKLFF. The CDR3 DNA reads as TGTGCCAGCAGTGAGGGGGTGAGGGGTGAAAAACTGTTTTTT.

This chain joins TRBV7-9 and TRBJ1-2; D may be TRBD1 (5 bases). The CDR3 is 16 amino acids. CDR1 is SEHNR, CDR2 FQNEAQ, per germline (reference sequence). Trimming removed 5 bases at V and 0 bases at J, with 16 bases between. CDR3 sequence (DNA): TGTGCCAGCAGCGCAAATCGGGGGGGGGCTAACTATGGCTACACCTTC. It yields the protein CASSANRGGANYGYTF.

The chain is built from TRBV7-9 and TRBJ1-1; D remains ambiguous. This CDR3 has 18 amino acids. The V end lost 4 bases, the J end lost 0 bases, and 21 bases lay between the germline ends. Germline V CDR1 and CDR2: SEHNR, FQNEAQ (reference sequence). The CDR3 coding sequence is TGTGCCAGCAGCTCGCCGATTACTCAGAGTCTCTTGAACACTGAAGCTTTCTTT. This sequence encodes CASSSPITQSLLNTEAFF.

This clone was seen a single time. This sequence joins TRBV29-1 and TRBJ2-3; TRBD2 matches at 12 bases. The CDR3 is 17 amino acids. From germline, CDR1 is SQVTM and CDR2 ANQGSEA. V lost 3 bases, J lost 2 bases, and 9 bases stayed unmatched. The CDR3 DNA reads as TGCAGCGTTGATGAAGCCCCTAGCGGGGGGGCCACAGATACGCAGTATTTT. Its translation: CSVDEAPSGGATDTQYF.

The gene calls are TRBV9 and TRBJ1-4; TRBD1 might be the D (5 bases). The CDR3 is 15 residues long. V was cut by 1 base and J by 4 bases, with 11 bases left in between. CDR1 is SGDLS, CDR2 YYNGEE, per germline. The CDR3 nucleotides are TGTGCCAGCAGCGTATTAGGGGCGAGTAATGAAAAACTGTTTTTT. It yields the protein CASSVLGASNEKLFF.

CDR3 region: CASSSTLLAGGRGTGELFF. The CDR3 DNA reads TGTGCCAGCAGCTCCACCTTACTAGCGGGGGGCCGAGGCACCGGGGAGCTGTTTTTT. This chain joins TRBV7-3 and TRBJ2-2, with TRBD2 identical over 12 bases. Germline V gene data show CDR1 as SGHTA and CDR2 as FQGTGA. J was trimmed by 4 bases and V by 4 bases; bases with no gene match: 13. This CDR3 has 19 amino acids.

V usage is TRBV25-1 and J usage is TRBJ2-1; D remains unclear. Germline V gene lookup returns CDR1 MGHDK and CDR2 SYGVNS. V was trimmed by 3 bases and J by 0 bases, leaving 12 bases between them. CDR3 length: 16 amino acids. DNA for the CDR3: TGTGCCAGCAGTGATTACTCCATTAGCTCCTACAATGAGCAGTTCTTC. Translated, it gives CASSDYSISSYNEQFF.

The chain links TRBV12-5 to TRBJ1-1; D remains unclear. V gave up 7 bases and J gave up 0 bases, with 15 bases separating them. CDR3 length: 15 amino acids. From germline, CDR1 is LGHNT and CDR2 FRNRAP. The CDR3 coding sequence is TGTGCTAGTGCCCAATTGAGCGGATTGAACACTGAAGCTTTCTTT. Amino acids: CASAQLSGLNTEAFF.

The CDR3 nucleotides are TGTGCCAGCAGCGTAGAGGAGGGAAGCATTCAGTACTTC. This gives the protein CASSVEEGSIQYF. J is TRBJ2-4 and V is TRBV9; D is possibly TRBD2 (6 bases). Between the trimmed V and J ends, which lost 0 bases and 9 bases, there was a span of 10 bases. The CDR3 runs to 13 residues. Germline loops: CDR1 SGDLS, CDR2 YYNGEE.

This chain links TRBV7-3 with TRBJ2-1; D uncertain. Trimming took 5 bases from V and 1 from J, leaving 15 bases between them. CDR3 size: 16 residues. The germline V gene has CDR1 SGHTA and CDR2 FQGTGA. The DNA for the CDR3 is TGTGCCAGCAGCCCCCTTCCGGTTGGGTCCTACAATGAGCAGTTCTTC. Its translation: CASSPLPVGSYNEQFF.

The chain combines TRBV6-5 with TRBJ2-7, with D possibly TRBD1 on 6 matching bases. Trimming removed 8 bases from V and 2 bases from J, with 16 bases in between. This CDR3 spans 14 amino acids. CDR1 MNHEY and CDR2 SVGAGI come from the germline V gene. CDR3: CASGVGAPPYEQYF. CDR3 coding DNA: TGTGCCAGCGGGGTGGGGGCTCCCCCCTACGAGCAGTACTTC.

This clone was counted once. The rearrangement links TRBV19 to TRBJ1-5; D is possibly TRBD1 (5 bases). This CDR3 region has 17 residues. V lost 6 bases and J 0 bases, leaving 18 bases between the germline ends. Germline CDR1 is LNHDA and CDR2 is SQIVND (reference sequence). The CDR3 protein is CASRDNRAGVSNQPQHF. The CDR3 region has the DNA TGTGCCAGTAGGGATAATAGGGCGGGGGTTAGCAATCAGCCCCAGCATTTT.